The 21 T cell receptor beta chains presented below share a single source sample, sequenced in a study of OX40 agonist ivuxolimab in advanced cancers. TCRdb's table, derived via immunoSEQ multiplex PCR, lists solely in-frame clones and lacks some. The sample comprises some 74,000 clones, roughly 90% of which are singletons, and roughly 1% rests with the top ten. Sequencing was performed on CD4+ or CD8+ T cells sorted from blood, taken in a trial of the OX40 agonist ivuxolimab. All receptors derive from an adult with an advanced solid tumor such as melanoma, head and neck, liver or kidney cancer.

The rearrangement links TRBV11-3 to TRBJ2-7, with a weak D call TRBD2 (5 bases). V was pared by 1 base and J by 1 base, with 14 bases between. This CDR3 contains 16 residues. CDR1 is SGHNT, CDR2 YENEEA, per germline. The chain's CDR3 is CASSLGGPSWSYEQYF. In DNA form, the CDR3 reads TGTGCCAGCAGCTTAGGGGGTCCTAGCTGGTCCTACGAGCAGTACTTC.

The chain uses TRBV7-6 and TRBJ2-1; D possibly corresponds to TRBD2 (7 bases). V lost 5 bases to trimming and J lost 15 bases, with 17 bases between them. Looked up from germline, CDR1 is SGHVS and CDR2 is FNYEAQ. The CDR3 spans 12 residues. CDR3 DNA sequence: TGTGCCAGCAGCCTTGGGGGGGGGCAATGGTTCTTC. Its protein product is CASSLGGGQWFF.

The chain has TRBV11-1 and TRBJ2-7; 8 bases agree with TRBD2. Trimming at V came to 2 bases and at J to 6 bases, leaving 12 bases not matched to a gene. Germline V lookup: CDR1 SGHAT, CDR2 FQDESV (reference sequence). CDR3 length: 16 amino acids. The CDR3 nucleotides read TGTGCCAGCAGCTTATCCGACGGGGGGGCGCTCCGCGAGCAGTACTTC. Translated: CASSLSDGGALREQYF.

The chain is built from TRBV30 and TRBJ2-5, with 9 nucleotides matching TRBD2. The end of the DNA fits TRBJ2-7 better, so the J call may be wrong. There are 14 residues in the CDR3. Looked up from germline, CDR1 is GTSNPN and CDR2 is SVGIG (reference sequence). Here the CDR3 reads CAWTSGAGSYEQYF. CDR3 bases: TGTGCCTGGACTAGCGGGGCCGGTTCCTACGAGCAGTACTTC.

For the CDR3, the DNA is TGTGCCAGCAGCTTAGGATCCGGACGTCGCACAGATACGCAGTATTTT. It is translated as CASSLGSGRRTDTQYF. This sequence joins TRBV7-9 and TRBJ2-3; D unclear. Germline V gene lookup returns CDR1 SEHNR and CDR2 FQNEAQ (reference sequence). This CDR3 has 16 residues. The V and J ends lost 1 base and 1 base respectively, with 12 bases between them.

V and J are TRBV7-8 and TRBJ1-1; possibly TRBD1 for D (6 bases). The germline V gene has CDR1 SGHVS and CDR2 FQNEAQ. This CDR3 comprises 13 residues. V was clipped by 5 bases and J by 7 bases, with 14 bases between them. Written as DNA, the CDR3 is TGTGCCAGCAGCCAACAACAGGGCCTTGAAGCTTTCTTT. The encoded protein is CASSQQQGLEAFF.

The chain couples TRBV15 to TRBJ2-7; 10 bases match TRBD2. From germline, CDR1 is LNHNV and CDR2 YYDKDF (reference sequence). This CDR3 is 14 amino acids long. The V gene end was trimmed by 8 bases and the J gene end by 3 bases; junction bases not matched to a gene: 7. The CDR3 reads CATQRASGSYEQYF. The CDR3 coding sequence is TGTGCCACCCAGAGGGCTAGCGGGAGCTACGAGCAGTACTTC.

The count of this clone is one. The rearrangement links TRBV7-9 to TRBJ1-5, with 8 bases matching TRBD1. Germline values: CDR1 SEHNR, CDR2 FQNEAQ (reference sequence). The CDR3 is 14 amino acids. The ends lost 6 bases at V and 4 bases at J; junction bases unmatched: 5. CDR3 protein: CASRGRTGNQPQHF. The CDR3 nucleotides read TGTGCCAGCAGGGGTCGGACAGGGAATCAGCCCCAGCATTTT.

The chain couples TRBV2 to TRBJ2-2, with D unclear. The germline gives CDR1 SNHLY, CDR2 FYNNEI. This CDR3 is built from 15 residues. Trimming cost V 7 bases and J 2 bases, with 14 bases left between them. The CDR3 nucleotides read TGTGCCAGCACTGCCCGGCAGCCAAACACCGGGGAGCTGTTTTTT. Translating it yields CASTARQPNTGELFF.

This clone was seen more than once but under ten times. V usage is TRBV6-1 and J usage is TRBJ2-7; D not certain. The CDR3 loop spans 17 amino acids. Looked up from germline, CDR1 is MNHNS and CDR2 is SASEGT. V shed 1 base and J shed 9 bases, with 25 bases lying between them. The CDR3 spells CASSEEITVSALRVQYF. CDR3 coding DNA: TGTGCCAGCAGTGAAGAGATCACGGTGTCAGCCTTACGAGTGCAGTACTTC.

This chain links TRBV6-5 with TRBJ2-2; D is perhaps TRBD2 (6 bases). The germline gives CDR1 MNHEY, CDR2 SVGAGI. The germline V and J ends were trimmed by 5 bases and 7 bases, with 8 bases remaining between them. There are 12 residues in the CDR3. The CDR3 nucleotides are TGTGCCAGCAGTGGGGGAGGCGGGGAGCTGTTTTTT. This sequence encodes CASSGGGGELFF.

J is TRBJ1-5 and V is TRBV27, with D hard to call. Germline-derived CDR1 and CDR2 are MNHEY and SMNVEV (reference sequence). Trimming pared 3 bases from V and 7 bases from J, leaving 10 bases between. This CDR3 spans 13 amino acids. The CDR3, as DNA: TGTGCCAGCAGTTTCACCCCTTGGCAGCCCCAGCATTTT. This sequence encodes CASSFTPWQPQHF.

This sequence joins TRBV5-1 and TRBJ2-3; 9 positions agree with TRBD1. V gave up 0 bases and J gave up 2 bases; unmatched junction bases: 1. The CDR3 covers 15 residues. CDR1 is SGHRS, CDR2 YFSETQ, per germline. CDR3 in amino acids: CASSLGQGDTDTQYF. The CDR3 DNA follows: TGCGCCAGCAGCTTGGGACAGGGGGACACAGATACGCAGTATTTT.

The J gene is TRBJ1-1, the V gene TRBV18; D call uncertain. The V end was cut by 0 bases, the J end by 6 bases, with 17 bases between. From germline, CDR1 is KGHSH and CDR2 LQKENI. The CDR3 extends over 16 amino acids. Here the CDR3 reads CASSPPSTEPNAEAFF. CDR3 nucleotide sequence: TGTGCCAGCTCACCACCGTCCACCGAACCCAACGCTGAAGCTTTCTTT. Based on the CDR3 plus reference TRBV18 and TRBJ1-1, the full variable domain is NAGVMQNPRHLVRRRGQEARLRCSPMKGHSHVYWYRQLPEEGLKFMVYLQKENIIDESGMPKERFSAEFPKEGPSILRIQQVVRGDSAAYFCASSPPSTEPNAEAFFGQGTRLTVV.

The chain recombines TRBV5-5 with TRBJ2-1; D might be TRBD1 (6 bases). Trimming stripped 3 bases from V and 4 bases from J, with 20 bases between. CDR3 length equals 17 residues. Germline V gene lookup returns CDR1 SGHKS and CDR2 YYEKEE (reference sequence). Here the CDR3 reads CASSSKVGGIGYNEQFF. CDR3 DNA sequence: TGTGCCAGCAGCTCGAAAGTAGGGGGAATTGGGTACAATGAGCAGTTCTTC.

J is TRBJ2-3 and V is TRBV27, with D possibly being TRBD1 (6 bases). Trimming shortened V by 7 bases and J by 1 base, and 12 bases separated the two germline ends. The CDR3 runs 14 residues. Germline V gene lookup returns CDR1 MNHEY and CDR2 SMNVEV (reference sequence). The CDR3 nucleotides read TGTGCCAGCAAGAGGCCAGGGGGCACAGATACGCAGTATTTT. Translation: CASKRPGGTDTQYF.

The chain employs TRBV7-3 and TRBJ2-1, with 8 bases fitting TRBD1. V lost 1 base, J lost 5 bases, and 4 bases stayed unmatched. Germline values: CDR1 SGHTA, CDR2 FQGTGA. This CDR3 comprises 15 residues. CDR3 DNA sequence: TGTGCCAGCAGCTTAAGGGCGGACAGGGACAATGAGCAGTTCTTC. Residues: CASSLRADRDNEQFF.

This CDR3 reads CASSYSQQGNTIYF. Here the CDR3 DNA reads TGTGCCAGCAGTTACTCCCAACAGGGGAACACCATATATTTT. The rearrangement uses TRBV6-6 and TRBJ1-3, with TRBD1 matching 7 bases. Losses at the gene ends were 0 bases for V and 7 bases for J; bases not matched to a gene: 3. The germline gives CDR1 MNHNY, CDR2 SVGAGI (reference sequence). The CDR3 is 14 residues long.

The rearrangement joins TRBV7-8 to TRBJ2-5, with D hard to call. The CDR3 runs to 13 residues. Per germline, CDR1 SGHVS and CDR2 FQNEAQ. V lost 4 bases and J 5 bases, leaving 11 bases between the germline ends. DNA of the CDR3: TGTGCCAGCAGCTCGTACCTCAGCGAGACCCAGTACTTC. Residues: CASSSYLSETQYF.

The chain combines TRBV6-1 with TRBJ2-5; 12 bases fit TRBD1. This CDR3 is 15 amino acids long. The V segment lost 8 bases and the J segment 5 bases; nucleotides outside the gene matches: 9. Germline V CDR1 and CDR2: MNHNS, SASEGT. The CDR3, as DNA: TGTGCCAGCCCTGCGGGACAGGGGGCGGGGGAGACCCAGTACTTC. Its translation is CASPAGQGAGETQYF.

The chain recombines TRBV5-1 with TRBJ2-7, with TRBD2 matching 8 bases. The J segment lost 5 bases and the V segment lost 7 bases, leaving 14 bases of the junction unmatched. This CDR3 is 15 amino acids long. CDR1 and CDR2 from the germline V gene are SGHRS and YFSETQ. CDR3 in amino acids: CASGGSGRLGHEQYF. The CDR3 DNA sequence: TGCGCCAGCGGAGGAAGCGGGAGACTGGGCCACGAGCAGTACTTC. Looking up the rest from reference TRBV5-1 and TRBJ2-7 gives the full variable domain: KAGVTQTPRYLIKTRGQQVTLSCSPISGHRSVSWYQQTPGQGLQFLFEYFSETQRNKGNFPGRFSGRQFSNSRSEMNVSTLELGDSALYLCASGGSGRLGHEQYFGPGTRLTVT.